This record looks at one T cell receptor beta chain sequence and its context. Its antigen is unknown. The sample is drawn from a study of T cell responses to AZD1222 COVID-19 vaccine. Study-wide results and caveats: Across the whole spike, CD4 TCRs peaked at regions 160-218 and 743-854. The peak T cell response came first, and repertoires were sampled only after it.

CDR3 length: 17 residues. Losses at the gene ends were 5 bases for V and 0 bases for J; bases not matched to a gene: 11. Germline V gene lookup returns CDR1 SGHVS and CDR2 FQNEAQ. Repertoires were generated with immunoSEQ multiplex PCR, while TCRdb's copy carries only in-frame clones and drops some. This table has about 100,000 clones, about 93% appearing once. The sequence derives from an adult in good health. The sequences come from peripheral blood, collected on day 0 of AZD1222 vaccination. The V call is TRBV7-8, the J call TRBJ2-7, with 9 bases that match TRBD2. For the CDR3, the DNA is TGTGCCAGCAGCCACCGTCGAATAGCGGGGGCCTCCTACGAGCAGTACTTC. It specifies CASSHRRIAGASYEQYF.